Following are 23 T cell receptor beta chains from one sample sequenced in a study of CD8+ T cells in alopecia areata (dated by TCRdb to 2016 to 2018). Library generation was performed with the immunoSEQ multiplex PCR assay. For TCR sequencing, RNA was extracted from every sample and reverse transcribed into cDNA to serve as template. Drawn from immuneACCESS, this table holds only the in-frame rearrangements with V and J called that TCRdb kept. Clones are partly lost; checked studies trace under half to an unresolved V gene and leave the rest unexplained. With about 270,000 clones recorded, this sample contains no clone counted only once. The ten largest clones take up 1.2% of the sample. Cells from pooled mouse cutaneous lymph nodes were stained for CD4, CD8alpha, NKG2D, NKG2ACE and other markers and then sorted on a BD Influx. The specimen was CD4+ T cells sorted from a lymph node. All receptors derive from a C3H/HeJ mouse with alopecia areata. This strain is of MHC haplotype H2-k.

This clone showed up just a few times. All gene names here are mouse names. The sequenced CDR3 bases are TGTGCTAGCAGTAGAACCCCCGGGACAGGGTAT. This encodes CASSRTPGTGY. The whole CDR3 sequence is CASSRTPGTGYEQYF. This chain joins TRBV17 and TRBJ2-7; 9 bases fit TRBD1. The read comes to an end 4 residues before the CDR3 does, leaving the germline J gene to fill in the end. CDR1 and CDR2 from the germline V gene are MNHDT and YYDKIL. The CDR3 totals 15 residues.

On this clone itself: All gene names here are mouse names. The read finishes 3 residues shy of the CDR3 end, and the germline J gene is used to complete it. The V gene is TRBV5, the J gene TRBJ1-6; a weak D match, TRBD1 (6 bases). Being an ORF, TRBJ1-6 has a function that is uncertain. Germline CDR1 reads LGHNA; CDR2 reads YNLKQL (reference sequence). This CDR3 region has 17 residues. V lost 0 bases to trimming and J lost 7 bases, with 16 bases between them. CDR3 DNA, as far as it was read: TGTGCCAGCAGCCAAGAAGTAGGGGGGGCGGGAAATTCGCCC. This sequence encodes CASSQEVGGAGNSP. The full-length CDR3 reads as CASSQEVGGAGNSPLYF.

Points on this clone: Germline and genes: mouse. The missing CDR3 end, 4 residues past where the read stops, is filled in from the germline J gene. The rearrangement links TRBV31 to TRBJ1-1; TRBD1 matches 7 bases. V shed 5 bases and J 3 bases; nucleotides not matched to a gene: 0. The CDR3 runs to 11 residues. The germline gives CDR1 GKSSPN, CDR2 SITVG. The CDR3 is CAWGTDTEVFF. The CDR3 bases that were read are TGTGCCTGGGGGACAGACACA.

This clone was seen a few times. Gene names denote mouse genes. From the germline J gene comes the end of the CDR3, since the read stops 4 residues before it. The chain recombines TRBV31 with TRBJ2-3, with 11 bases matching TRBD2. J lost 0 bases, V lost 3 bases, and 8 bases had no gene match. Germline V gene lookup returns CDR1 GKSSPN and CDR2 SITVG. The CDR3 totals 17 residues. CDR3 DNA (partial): TGTGCCTGGAGACCCGGGACTGGGGGCTTTAGTGCAGAA. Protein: CAWRPGTGGFSAE. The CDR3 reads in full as CAWRPGTGGFSAETLYF.

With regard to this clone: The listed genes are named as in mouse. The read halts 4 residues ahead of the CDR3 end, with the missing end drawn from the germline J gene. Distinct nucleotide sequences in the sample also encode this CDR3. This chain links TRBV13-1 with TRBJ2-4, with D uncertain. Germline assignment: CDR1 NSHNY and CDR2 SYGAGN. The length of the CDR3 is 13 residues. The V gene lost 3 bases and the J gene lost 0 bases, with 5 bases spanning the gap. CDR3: CASSVGSQNTLYF. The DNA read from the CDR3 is TGTGCCAGCAGTGTTGGTAGTCAAAAC.

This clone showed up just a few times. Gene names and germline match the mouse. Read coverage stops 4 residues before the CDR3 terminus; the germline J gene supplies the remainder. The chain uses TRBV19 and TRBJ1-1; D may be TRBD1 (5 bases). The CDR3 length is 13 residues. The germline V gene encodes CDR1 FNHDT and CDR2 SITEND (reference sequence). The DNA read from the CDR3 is TGTGCCAGCAGTCGACTGGGGGGAGAA. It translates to CASSRLGGE. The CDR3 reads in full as CASSRLGGEEVFF. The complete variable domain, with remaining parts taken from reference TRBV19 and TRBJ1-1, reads GGIITQTPKFLIGQEGQKLTLKCQQNFNHDTMYWYRQDSGKGLRLIYYSITENDLQKGDLSEGYDASREKKSSFSLTVTSAQKNEMAVFLCASSRLGGEEVFFGKGTRLTVV.

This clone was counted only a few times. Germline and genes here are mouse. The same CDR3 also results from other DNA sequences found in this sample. CDR3 bases read: TGCACCTGCAGTGCTCGACAAAACCAAGAC. Translated, it gives CTCSARQNQD. The entire CDR3 protein reads CTCSARQNQDTQYF. The chain joins TRBV1 to TRBJ2-5, with no clear D. The read is 4 residues too short to cover the CDR3 end, so that end is filled in from the germline J gene. Trimming took off 3 bases at V and 0 bases at J, with 7 bases between the two ends. CDR1 is NSQYPW, CDR2 LRSPGD, per germline (reference sequence). This CDR3 region has 14 residues.

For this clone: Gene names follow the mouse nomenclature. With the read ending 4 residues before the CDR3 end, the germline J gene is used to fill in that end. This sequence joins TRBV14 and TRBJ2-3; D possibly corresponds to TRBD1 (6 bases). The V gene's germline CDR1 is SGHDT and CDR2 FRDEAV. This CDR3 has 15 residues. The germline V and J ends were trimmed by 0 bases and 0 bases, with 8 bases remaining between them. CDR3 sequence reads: CASSFWTVSAETLYF. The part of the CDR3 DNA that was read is TGTGCCAGCAGTTTCTGGACAGTTAGTGCAGAA.

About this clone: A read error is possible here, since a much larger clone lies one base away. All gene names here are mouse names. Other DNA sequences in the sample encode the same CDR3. The covered CDR3 bases are TGTGCCAGCAGGCGGACAACTAGTGCAGAA. Protein product: CASRRTTSAE. The complete CDR3 protein is CASRRTTSAETLYF. The chain combines TRBV13-1 with TRBJ2-3, with a tentative D call TRBD1 (5 bases). The CDR3 end is not reached by the read, which stops 4 residues before it; the germline J gene fills it in. CDR1 and CDR2 from the germline V gene are NSHNY and SYGAGN. Trimming stripped 5 bases from V and 0 bases from J, with 10 bases between. The CDR3 has 14 residues.

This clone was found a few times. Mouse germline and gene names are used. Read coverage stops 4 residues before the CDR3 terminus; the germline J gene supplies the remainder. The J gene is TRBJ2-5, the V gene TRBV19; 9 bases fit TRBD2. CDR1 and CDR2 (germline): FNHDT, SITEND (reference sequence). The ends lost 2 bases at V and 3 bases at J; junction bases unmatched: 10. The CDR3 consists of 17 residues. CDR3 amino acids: CASSIKRGDWEQDTQYF. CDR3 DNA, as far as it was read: TGTGCCAGCAGTATCAAACGGGGGGACTGGGAGCAAGAC.

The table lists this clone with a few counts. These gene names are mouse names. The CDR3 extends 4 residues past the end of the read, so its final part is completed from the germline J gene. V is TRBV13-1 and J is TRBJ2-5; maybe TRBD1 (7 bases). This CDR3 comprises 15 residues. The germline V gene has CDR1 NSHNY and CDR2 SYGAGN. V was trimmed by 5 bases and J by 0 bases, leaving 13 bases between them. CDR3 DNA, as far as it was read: TGTGCCAGCAGACTGGGACAGCTTAACCAAGAC. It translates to CASRLGQLNQD. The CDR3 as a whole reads CASRLGQLNQDTQYF.

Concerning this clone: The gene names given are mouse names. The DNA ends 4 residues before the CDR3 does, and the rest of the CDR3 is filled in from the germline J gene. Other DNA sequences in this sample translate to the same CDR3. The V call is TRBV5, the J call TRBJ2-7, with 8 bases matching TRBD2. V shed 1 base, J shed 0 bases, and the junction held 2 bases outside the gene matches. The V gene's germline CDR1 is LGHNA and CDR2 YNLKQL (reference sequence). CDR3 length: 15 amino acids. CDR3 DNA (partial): TGTGCCAGCAGCCAAGCTGGGGGGCGCTCCTAT. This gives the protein CASSQAGGRSY. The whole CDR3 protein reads CASSQAGGRSYEQYF.

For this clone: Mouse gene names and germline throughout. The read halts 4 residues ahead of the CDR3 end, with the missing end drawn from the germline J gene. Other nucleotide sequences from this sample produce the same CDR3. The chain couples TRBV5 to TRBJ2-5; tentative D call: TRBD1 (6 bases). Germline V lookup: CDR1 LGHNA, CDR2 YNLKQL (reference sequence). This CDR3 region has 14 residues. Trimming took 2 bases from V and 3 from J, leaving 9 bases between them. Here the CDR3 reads CASSQTGTQDTQYF. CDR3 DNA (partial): TGTGCCAGCAGCCAAACCGGGACACAAGAC.

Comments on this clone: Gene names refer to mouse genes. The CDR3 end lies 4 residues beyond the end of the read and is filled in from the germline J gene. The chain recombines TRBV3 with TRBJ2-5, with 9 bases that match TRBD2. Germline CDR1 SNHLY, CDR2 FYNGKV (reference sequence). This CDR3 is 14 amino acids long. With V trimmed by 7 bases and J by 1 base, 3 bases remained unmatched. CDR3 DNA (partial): TGTGCCAGCACTGGGGGGGAGCACCAAGAC. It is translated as CASTGGEHQD. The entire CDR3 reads CASTGGEHQDTQYF.

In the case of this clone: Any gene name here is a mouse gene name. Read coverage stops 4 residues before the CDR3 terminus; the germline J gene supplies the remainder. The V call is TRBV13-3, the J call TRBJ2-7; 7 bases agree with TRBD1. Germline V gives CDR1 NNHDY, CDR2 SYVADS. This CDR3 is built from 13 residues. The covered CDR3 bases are TGTGCCAGCAGTGGGGGCAGGGGGAAT. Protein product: CASSGGRGN. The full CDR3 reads CASSGGRGNEQYF.

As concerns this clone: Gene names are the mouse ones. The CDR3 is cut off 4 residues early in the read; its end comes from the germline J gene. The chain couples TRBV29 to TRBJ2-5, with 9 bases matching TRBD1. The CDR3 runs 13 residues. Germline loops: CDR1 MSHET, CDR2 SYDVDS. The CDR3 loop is CASSLQGADTQYF. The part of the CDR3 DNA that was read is TGTGCTAGCAGCTTACAGGGGGCGGAC.

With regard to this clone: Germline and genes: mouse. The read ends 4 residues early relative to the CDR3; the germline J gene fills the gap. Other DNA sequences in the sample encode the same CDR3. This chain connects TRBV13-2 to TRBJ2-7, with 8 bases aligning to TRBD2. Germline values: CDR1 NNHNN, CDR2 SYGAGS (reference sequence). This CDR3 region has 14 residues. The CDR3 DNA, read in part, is TGTGCCAGCGGTGATGTGGGGGGGGGATAT. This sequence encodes CASGDVGGGY. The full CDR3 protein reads CASGDVGGGYEQYF.

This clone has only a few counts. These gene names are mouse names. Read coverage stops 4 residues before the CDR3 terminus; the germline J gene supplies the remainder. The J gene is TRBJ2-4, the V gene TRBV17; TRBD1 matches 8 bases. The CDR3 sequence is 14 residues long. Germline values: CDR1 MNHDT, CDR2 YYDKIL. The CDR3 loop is CASSSGQGANTLYF. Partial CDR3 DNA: TGTGCTAGCAGTAGCGGCCAGGGGGCGAAC.

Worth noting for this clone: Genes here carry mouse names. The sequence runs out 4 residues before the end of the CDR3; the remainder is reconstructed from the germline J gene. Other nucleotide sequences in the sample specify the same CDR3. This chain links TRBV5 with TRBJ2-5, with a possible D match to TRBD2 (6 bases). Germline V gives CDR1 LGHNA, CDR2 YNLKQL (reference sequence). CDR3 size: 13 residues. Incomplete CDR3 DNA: TGTGCCAGCAGCCAAGATGGGGGAGAC. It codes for CASSQDGGD. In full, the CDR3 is CASSQDGGDTQYF.

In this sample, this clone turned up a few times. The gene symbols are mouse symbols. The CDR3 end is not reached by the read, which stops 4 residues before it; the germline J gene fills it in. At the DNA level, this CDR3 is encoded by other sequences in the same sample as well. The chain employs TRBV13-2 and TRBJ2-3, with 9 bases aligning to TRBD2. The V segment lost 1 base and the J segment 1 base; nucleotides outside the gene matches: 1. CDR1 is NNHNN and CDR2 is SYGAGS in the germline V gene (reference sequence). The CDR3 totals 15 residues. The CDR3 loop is CASGDPGGGAETLYF. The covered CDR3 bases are TGTGCCAGCGGTGATCCTGGGGGGGGTGCAGAA.

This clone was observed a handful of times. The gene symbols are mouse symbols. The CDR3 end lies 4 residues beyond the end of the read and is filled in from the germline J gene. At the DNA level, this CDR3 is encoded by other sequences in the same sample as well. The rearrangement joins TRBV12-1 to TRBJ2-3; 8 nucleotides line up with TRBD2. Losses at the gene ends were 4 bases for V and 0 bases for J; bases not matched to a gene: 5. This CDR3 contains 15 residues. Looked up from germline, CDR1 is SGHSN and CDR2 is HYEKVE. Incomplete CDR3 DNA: TGTGCCAGCTCGCAAACTGGGGGTAGTGCAGAA. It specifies CASSQTGGSAE. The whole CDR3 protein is CASSQTGGSAETLYF.

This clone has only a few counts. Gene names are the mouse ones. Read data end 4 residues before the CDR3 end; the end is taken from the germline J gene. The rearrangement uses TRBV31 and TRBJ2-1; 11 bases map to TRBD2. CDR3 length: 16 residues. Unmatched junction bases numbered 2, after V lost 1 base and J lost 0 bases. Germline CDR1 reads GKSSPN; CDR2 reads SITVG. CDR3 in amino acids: CAWSPGLGDNYAEQFF. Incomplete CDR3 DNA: TGTGCCTGGAGTCCGGGACTGGGGGATAACTATGCT.

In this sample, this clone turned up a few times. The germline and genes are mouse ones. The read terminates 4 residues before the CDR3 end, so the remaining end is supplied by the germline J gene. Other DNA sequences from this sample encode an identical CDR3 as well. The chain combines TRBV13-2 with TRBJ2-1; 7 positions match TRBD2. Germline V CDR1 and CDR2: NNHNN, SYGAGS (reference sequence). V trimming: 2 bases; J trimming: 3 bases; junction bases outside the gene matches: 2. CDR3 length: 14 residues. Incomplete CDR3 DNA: TGTGCCAGCGGTGACGGGACTGTCTATGCT. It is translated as CASGDGTVYA. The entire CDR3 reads CASGDGTVYAEQFF.